This TCR beta chain was sequenced during a study of shared clonotypes between healthy human individuals. Produced via immunoSEQ multiplex PCR; TCRdb's table is partial and in-frame only. The data show 2 million to 2.5 million clones, with nearly 97% seen just once and roughly 0.13% held by the top ten. This clonotype was sampled from a man between 18 and 35 years old in good health. Sequenced sample: naive CD4+ T cells sorted from blood. This sample's subset: CD45RA+ positively selected.

The CDR3 loop is CASRPGTGGPYGYTF. CDR3 DNA: TGTGCCAGCAGGCCCGGGACAGGGGGTCCCTATGGCTACACCTTC. This rearrangement joins TRBV28 to TRBJ1-2; 11 bases map to TRBD1. Trimming at V came to 6 bases and at J to 4 bases, leaving 7 bases not matched to a gene. The V gene's germline CDR1 is MDHEN and CDR2 SYDVKM. This CDR3 region has 15 residues.